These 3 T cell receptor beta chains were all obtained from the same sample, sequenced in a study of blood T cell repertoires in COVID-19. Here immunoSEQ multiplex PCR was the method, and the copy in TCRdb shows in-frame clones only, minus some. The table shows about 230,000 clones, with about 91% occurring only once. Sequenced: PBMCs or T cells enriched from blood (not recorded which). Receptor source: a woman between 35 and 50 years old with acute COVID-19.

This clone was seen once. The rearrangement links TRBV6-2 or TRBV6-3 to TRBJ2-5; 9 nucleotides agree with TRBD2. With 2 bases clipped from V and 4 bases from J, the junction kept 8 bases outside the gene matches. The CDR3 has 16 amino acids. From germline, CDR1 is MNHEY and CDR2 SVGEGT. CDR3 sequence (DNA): TGTGCCAGCAGTTACCTCGCTAGCGGGGTAGCAGAGACCCAGTACTTC. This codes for CASSYLASGVAETQYF.

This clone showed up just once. CDR3 nucleotide sequence: TGTGCCATCAGCTTGACTAGCGGGAGTCCAGATACGCAGTATTTT. It translates to CAISLTSGSPDTQYF. The rearrangement joins TRBV10-3 to TRBJ2-3, with 12 bases matching TRBD2. Germline CDR1 reads ENHRY; CDR2 reads SYGVKD. There are 15 residues in the CDR3. V dropped 6 bases and J dropped 4; count of bases not matched to a gene: 5.

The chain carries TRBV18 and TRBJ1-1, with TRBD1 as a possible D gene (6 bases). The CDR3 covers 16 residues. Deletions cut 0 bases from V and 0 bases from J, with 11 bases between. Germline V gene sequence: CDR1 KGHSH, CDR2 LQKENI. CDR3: CASSPPGRGLNTEAFF. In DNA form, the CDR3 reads TGTGCCAGCTCACCACCGGGTAGGGGGTTGAACACTGAAGCTTTCTTT.